This TCR beta chain was sequenced for a study of blood T cells in healthy people across ages. A second roughly 7 to 12 cycle PCR used barcoded and J-beta primers. The template-switch adaptor, which had 12 random nucleotides, put a tag on each cDNA molecule. TCRdb redid the calling of the 5' RACE reads with MiXCR, one entry per CDR3 protein. The sample lists around 990,000 distinct CDR3 sequences, under 30% occurring once. This CDR3 contains 14 residues. V was cut by 7 bases and J by 1 base, with 13 bases left in between. CDR1 ENHRY and CDR2 SYGVKD come from the germline V gene. This clonotype has just a few counts. Drawn from each donor were ten milliliters of peripheral blood. This sample was shared with a second study, whose subject was T cells of mothers and their children. From that study: The study recruited a few healthy Caucasian mothers and their six children as donors.

The TCR originated in a girl aged 2 to 9 in good health. The genes are TRBV10-3 and TRBJ1-1; tentative D call: TRBD1 (6 bases). Sequenced material: blood. The CDR3 DNA reads as TGTGCCATCATGCCCCAGACAGGGAACACTGAAGCTTTCTTT. Protein sequence: CAIMPQTGNTEAFF.